What follows are 7 T cell receptor beta chains derived from one specimen sequenced in a study of spatial heterogeneity in lung cancer (dated by TCRdb to 2018 to 2020). The sample's time point label, in plain terms: sample taken at primary tumor resection. Without any cell sorting, TCR sequencing was performed on whole RNA extracted either from tumor and nontumor lung tissue or from cryopreserved PBMC samples. The library was made by 5' RACE. The sample was run on a NextSeq 500. TCRdb reanalyzed the raw reads on its own, using fastp at Q25 for trimming and MiXCR for clone calling, and kept in-frame beta chains. Identical CDR3 protein sequences are pooled into one entry, listed with their most common genes and DNA. Here the sample has around 11,000 distinct CDR3 sequences; roughly 24% occur a single time. The top ten clones comprise 30% to 40% of the sample. The starting material was PBMCs, obtained at surgery. These receptors all stem from a female donor with early-stage non-small cell lung cancer.

This clonotype is labeled medium-sized (0.01 to 0.1%). The CDR3 nucleotides read TGTGCCACCAGGGGGACCTTAGGGGAGAACACCGGGGAGCTGTTTTTT. Residues: CATRGTLGENTGELFF. This rearrangement joins TRBV10-3 to TRBJ2-2, with 7 bases matching TRBD1. The V gene's germline CDR1 is ENHRY and CDR2 SYGVKD. Trimming took 10 bases from V and 1 from J; bases not matched to a gene: 12. The CDR3 covers 16 residues.

This clonotype was seen only once. The chain has TRBV5-1 and TRBJ2-3; D is uncertain. Germline V gives CDR1 SGHRS, CDR2 YFSETQ. V was cut by 6 bases and J by 4 bases, with 12 bases left in between. The CDR3 extends over 13 amino acids. The CDR3 DNA reads as TGCGCCAGCAACGAGGCCCCGGCAGATACGCAGTATTTT. Translation: CASNEAPADTQYF.

This clonotype has ten or more counts. This chain uses TRBV18 with TRBJ2-2; 9 bases are a match to TRBD2. The CDR3 has 15 residues. The J segment lost 7 bases and the V segment lost 5 bases, leaving 8 bases of the junction unmatched. The V gene's germline CDR1 is KGHSH and CDR2 LQKENI. For the CDR3, the DNA is TGTGCCAGCTCATCGACCCGGACTAGCGTCGGGGAGCTGTTTTTT. This gives the protein CASSSTRTSVGELFF.

The chain employs TRBV6-2 or TRBV6-3 and TRBJ1-5, with D perhaps matching TRBD1 (5 bases). CDR1 and CDR2 (germline): MNHEY, SVGEGT. There are 14 residues in the CDR3. The V and J ends lost 2 bases and 9 bases respectively, with 14 bases between them. CDR3 sequence reads: CASSYPGPARPQHF. The CDR3 nucleotides read TGTGCCAGCAGTTACCCAGGGCCCGCACGGCCCCAGCATTTT.

This clonotype has a handful of counts. V is TRBV20-1 and J is TRBJ1-1, with D possibly being TRBD1 (5 bases). The CDR3 spans 12 residues. Trimming pared 5 bases from V and 4 bases from J, leaving 11 bases between. Germline values: CDR1 DFQATT, CDR2 SNEGSKA (reference sequence). CDR3 sequence reads: CSAGGVGTEAFF. In DNA form, the CDR3 reads TGCAGTGCTGGGGGAGTAGGCACTGAAGCTTTCTTT.

This clonotype was seen only once. A single base separates this from a much larger clone, so it may be a read error. The chain recombines TRBV13 with TRBJ2-2; D might be TRBD2 (5 bases). V lost 5 bases, J lost 2 bases, and 9 bases lay in between. The V gene's germline CDR1 is PRHDT and CDR2 FYEKMQ (reference sequence). This CDR3 spans 14 amino acids. The CDR3 DNA follows: TGTGCCAGCAGCATTCGGGGAAACACCGGGGAGCTGTTTTTT. Protein product: CASSIRGNTGELFF.

This clonotype was found a few times. The chain uses TRBV28 and TRBJ2-3; unclear D gene. This CDR3 region has 14 residues. Germline V gene lookup returns CDR1 MDHEN and CDR2 SYDVKM. The V gene lost 3 bases and the J gene lost 3 bases, with 10 bases spanning the gap. The CDR3 DNA follows: TGTGCCAGCAGTTTTTTGTCCGGAACAGATACGCAGTATTTT. This encodes CASSFLSGTDTQYF.